This TCR beta chain was profiled in a study of T cells in Graves' hyperthyroidism and ophthalmopathy. Not enrolled were patients with uncontrolled infection, other autoimmune disease, pregnancy or lactation. The blood sample was taken at first hyperthyroidism diagnosis, before any ophthalmopathy symptoms. This sample holds PBMCs from 8 to 10 ml fresh peripheral blood. There were TCR beta CDR3 regions amplified from RNA transcripts. With the HTBI primer set, the TCR CDR3 went through a first round of RT-PCR. Each CDR3 protein is one row after TCRdb ran MiXCR on the multiplex PCR reads. The table lists over 700,000 distinct CDR3 sequences, around 20% of them singletons. CDR3 length equals 13 residues. CDR1 and CDR2 (germline): SGHNT, YYREEE (reference sequence). V shed 5 bases and J shed 3 bases, with 11 bases lying between them.

V gene TRBV5-4 combines with J gene TRBJ2-5; D possibly corresponds to TRBD2 (6 bases). The sequence came from a woman in her fifties or sixties with Graves' hyperthyroidism that later progressed to Graves' ophthalmopathy. The sequenced material came from blood. In DNA, the CDR3 is TGTGCCAGCAGGGGGGGTCGGAAAGAGACCCAGTACTTC. Its translation is CASRGGRKETQYF.